This T cell receptor beta chain stems from a study of blood T cell repertoires in COVID-19. About the study: Whether acute or convalescent, the COVID-19 samples came from the United States, Italy and Spain. Sample material is recorded as cDNA or gDNA derived from T cells, B-cell-depleted T cells, or PBMCs.

Original handling: It was from reference gene primer amplification that nucleated cell counts were estimated. Sequencing used immunoSEQ multiplex PCR; TCRdb keeps in-frame clones, though not all of them. Clone size and V and J calls were adopted from that table, with D and trimming inferred from the DNA. The table lists roughly 240,000 clones, around 87% of them singletons, with roughly 3% in the top ten. This CDR3 contains 13 residues. The ends were cut back, 11 bases at V and 7 bases at J, with 17 bases in the middle. The germline V gene has CDR1 WNHNN and CDR2 SYGVQD (reference sequence). The sequenced sample consisted of peripheral blood. The sequence was obtained from a woman in her twenties or thirties who had recovered from COVID-19. The rearrangement links TRBV10-1 to TRBJ1-4, with TRBD1 as a possible D gene (5 bases). The DNA of the CDR3 is TGCGCCCCCCCGGGGGTTGTGGGTGAAAAACTGTTTTTT. It specifies CAPPGVVGEKLFF.